What follows is one T cell receptor (beta chain) and its context. This record belongs to a study of blood T cell repertoires in COVID-19. Study-level background: Sites across the United States, Italy and Spain contributed samples from acute and convalescent COVID-19. The cDNA or gDNA used as material had been derived from T cells, B-cell-depleted T cells, or PBMCs.

How the authors handled the data: Reference gene primers were amplified, and this amplification served to estimate nucleated cell counts. The data were produced by immunoSEQ multiplex PCR, yet TCRdb's version contains in-frame clones alone and is incomplete. The D gene and trimming were derived from the DNA, and the V and J assignments and clone size from that table. The sample contains 70,000 to 85,000 clones, around nine tenths of which appear only once. Germline CDR1 reads SGHAT; CDR2 reads FQNNGV. The ends lost 3 bases at V and 3 bases at J; junction bases unmatched: 8. The CDR3 loop spans 17 amino acids.

The genes are TRBV11-2 and TRBJ1-4; 9 nucleotides match TRBD1. Material: peripheral blood. The source of this sequence is a woman between 55 and 75 years old with acute or convalescent COVID-19. CDR3 loop: CASSFSTGGLANEKLFF. In DNA form, the CDR3 reads TGTGCCAGCAGCTTTAGTACAGGGGGCTTGGCTAATGAAAAACTGTTTTTT. Together with reference TRBV11-2 and TRBJ1-4, the CDR3 gives the full variable domain: EAGVAQSPRYKIIEKRQSVAFWCNPISGHATLYWYQQILGQGPKLLIQFQNNGVVDDSQLPKDRFSAERLKGVDSTLKIQPAKLEDSAVYLCASSFSTGGLANEKLFFGSGTQLSVL.